The rows below give T cell receptor beta chains drawn from one sample of a study of T cells in localized non-small cell lung cancer. Method: immunoSEQ multiplex PCR; TCRdb's copy keeps in-frame clones and lacks some. This table has about 59,000 clones, about 90% appearing once. The source material was peripheral blood, sampled before any cancer treatment. Every receptor here comes from a man between 40 and 70 years old with stage I squamous cell lung carcinoma. The CDR3 runs from the conserved cysteine through the conserved F or W. Each record gives: D gene, V gene, clone size, J gene, CDR3 DNA, CDR3 protein. The D gene is left open where the match is weak. Clone size is stated in some rows and not others, as once, few, many or a class when expanded.

-	TRBV6-5	-	TRBJ2-7	TGTGCCAGCAGCAGGGCCTCCTACGAGCAGTACTTC	CASSRASYEQYF
-	TRBV11-2	-	TRBJ1-1	TGTGCCAGCAGCTCGGGTGGTGGGCCTGAAGCTTTCTTT	CASSSGGGPEAFF
-	TRBV7-9	-	TRBJ2-4	TGTGCCAGCACGCGGCTGGTCTCCAAAAACATTCAGTACTTC	CASTRLVSKNIQYF
-	TRBV28	-	TRBJ1-2	TGTGCCAGCAGCCTAGGATGGGGCTATGGCTACACCTTC	CASSLGWGYGYTF
-	TRBV6-6	-	TRBJ2-7	TGTGCCAGCAGTCCTCTACACGAGCAGTACTTC	CASSPLHEQYF
-	TRBV15	-	TRBJ2-6	TGTGCCACCAGCACTGGGGCCAACGTCCTGACTTTC	CATSTGANVLTF
-	TRBV2	-	TRBJ1-5	TGTGCCAGCAGTGACAGTCAAGGGCGAGGTAGGAATCAGCCCCAGCATTTT	CASSDSQGRGRNQPQHF
-	TRBV5-4	-	TRBJ2-5	TGTGCCAGCAGCTTGCCGGAGATGGAGACCCAGTACTTC	CASSLPEMETQYF
TRBD2	TRBV7-9	-	TRBJ2-7	TGTGCCAGCAGCCTAGGGACTAGCGGGGCGTCATTCTACGAGCAGTACTTC	CASSLGTSGASFYEQYF
TRBD1	TRBV19	-	TRBJ2-1	TGTGCCAGTAGTATATCTGGGACAGGGGACAATGAGCAGTTCTTC	CASSISGTGDNEQFF
-	TRBV30	-	TRBJ1-5	TGTGCCTGGAGTGTACCGAGGGCATTTGATAGCAATCAGCCCCAGCATTTT	CAWSVPRAFDSNQPQHF
-	TRBV5-1	few	TRBJ2-2	TGCGCCAGCAGCTTGGAGGGGACTTTGGCCAGGGACTCTTCCGGGGAGCTGTTTTTT	CASSLEGTLARDSSGELFF
-	TRBV7-2	-	TRBJ1-6	TGTGCCAGCAGCTTAGTGGGGGGCCTTGATTCACCCCTCCACTTT	CASSLVGGLDSPLHF
TRBD2	TRBV11-3	few	TRBJ2-1	TGTGCCAGCAGCCCGAGCGGGAGCTCCTACAATGAGCAGTTCTTC	CASSPSGSSYNEQFF
-	TRBV7-9	-	TRBJ2-2	TGTGCCAGCAGCCGGCCCCCCGGGGAGCTGTTTTTT	CASSRPPGELFF
-	TRBV6-5	-	TRBJ2-7	TGTGCCAGCAGTTACTACAGTTTATCCGAGCAGTACTTC	CASSYYSLSEQYF
-	TRBV19	-	TRBJ1-5	TGTGCCAGTAGGAGGGGCGATCAGCCCCAGCATTTT	CASRRGDQPQHF
-	TRBV6-5	-	TRBJ1-5	TGTGCCAGCAGTTATTCGAATCAGAATCAGCCCCAGCATTTT	CASSYSNQNQPQHF
-	TRBV23-1	-	TRBJ2-7	TGCGGCCCAGGCGACGGGCAGTACTTC	CGPGDGQYF
TRBD2	TRBV29-1	-	TRBJ2-4	TGCAGCGTTGAAGACCCCGGGACTAGCGGGAGGGCCGGAGGCATTCAGTACTTC	CSVEDPGTSGRAGGIQYF
TRBD1	TRBV27	-	TRBJ1-3	TGTGCCAGCAGTCCCCAGACAGGGGGCTCTGGAAACACCATATATTTT	CASSPQTGGSGNTIYF
TRBD1	TRBV27	-	TRBJ1-1	TGTGCCACCCACAGGGGGAATACTGAAGCTTTCTTT	CATHRGNTEAFF
-	TRBV7-2	-	TRBJ1-1	TGTGCCAGCAGCTTCTTTAGGGTAGGGAACACTGAAGCTTTCTTT	CASSFFRVGNTEAFF
-	TRBV7-9	-	TRBJ2-7	TGTGCCAGCAGCGAAGGACGGGGCGAGCAGTACTTC	CASSEGRGEQYF
TRBD1	TRBV15	-	TRBJ2-2	TGTGCCACCAGCAGATTGGGACAGGGGATAGCCGGGGAGCTGTTTTTT	CATSRLGQGIAGELFF
TRBD2	TRBV25-1	once	TRBJ2-2	TGTGCCAGCCGATCGGGACTGGGAGGGACCGGGGAGCTGTTTTTT	CASRSGLGGTGELFF
-	TRBV7-9	-	TRBJ1-5	TGTGCCAGCAGCTCGGGCTCTTCGGGCAATCAGCCCCAGCATTTT	CASSSGSSGNQPQHF
-	TRBV29-1	-	TRBJ2-3	TGCAGCGTTGAAGGAGGAAGGGATACGCAGTATTTT	CSVEGGRDTQYF
-	TRBV19	-	TRBJ1-5	TGTGCCAGTAGTATTAAGACCGGACGTCAGCCCCAGCATTTT	CASSIKTGRQPQHF
-	TRBV19	-	TRBJ2-3	TGTGCCAGTAGTTACCGGGCCGGCGACACAGATACGCAGTATTTT	CASSYRAGDTDTQYF
-	TRBV6-1	once	TRBJ2-1	TGTGCCAGCGACTCGCTTGAGCAGTTCTTC	CASDSLEQFF
TRBD1	TRBV6-5	-	TRBJ1-6	TGTGCCAGCCCTAAGGGACAGGGCAGGTCACCCCTCCACTTT	CASPKGQGRSPLHF
-	TRBV27	once	TRBJ2-3	TGTGCCAGCAGTTTATCCCGAGGACAGTCCGGTACGCAGTATTTT	CASSLSRGQSGTQYF
TRBD1	TRBV7-2	-	TRBJ2-5	TGTGCCAGCAGCTTAGACAGGGGTTTGAGAGAGACCCAGTACTTC	CASSLDRGLRETQYF
TRBD2	TRBV6-4	-	TRBJ2-1	TGTGCCAGCAGTGAGGGACTAGCGGGATCAAAGGTCGGGTTCTTC	CASSEGLAGSKVGFF
TRBD1	TRBV7-2	-	TRBJ1-2	TGTGCCAGCAGCCCGGACAGGGAGGGAGGCTACACCTTC	CASSPDREGGYTF
-	TRBV15	-	TRBJ2-5	TGTGCCACCAGCAGCCGTCAATTCCTGGGGGAGACCCAGTACTTC	CATSSRQFLGETQYF
TRBD2	TRBV5-3	-	TRBJ2-3	TGTGCCAGAAGCTTGGGGATTGGACTAGCGGGAGTTAGGAGCACAGATACGCAGTATTTT	CARSLGIGLAGVRSTDTQYF
TRBD1	TRBV29-1	-	TRBJ2-3	TGCAGCGTTGAGGACAGGGCAGATACGCAGTATTTT	CSVEDRADTQYF
-	TRBV18	-	TRBJ1-1	TGTGCCAGCTCACCTCTCCCAAACAGAAACACTGAAGCTTTCTTT	CASSPLPNRNTEAFF
-	TRBV5-6	-	TRBJ1-4	TGTGCCAGCAGCTCGGGACGGTCTACTAATGAAAAACTGTTTTTT	CASSSGRSTNEKLFF
-	TRBV4-3	-	TRBJ2-1	TGCGCCAGCAGCCAAGAAGGTAGGGATGAGCAGTTCTTC	CASSQEGRDEQFF
TRBD1	TRBV6-6	-	TRBJ1-1	TGTGCCAGCAAGTCTATTGACAGGGGAGGCACTGAAGCTTTCTTT	CASKSIDRGGTEAFF
-	TRBV25-1	-	TRBJ2-7	TGTGCCAGCAGTGAATGGTACGAGCAGTACTTC	CASSEWYEQYF
TRBD1	TRBV2	-	TRBJ2-3	TGTGCCAGCAACGGAGGGACAGGGCCTAGCGGTTCTTGGGCAGATACGCAGTATTTT	CASNGGTGPSGSWADTQYF
-	TRBV18	once	TRBJ1-2	TGTGCCAGCTCACCACAGGGGGGCTATGGCTACACCTTC	CASSPQGGYGYTF
TRBD1	TRBV28	-	TRBJ1-5	TGTGCCAGCAGTCTTACAGGGGGAGTGAAGCCCCAGCATTTT	CASSLTGGVKPQHF
TRBD2	TRBV6-1	-	TRBJ2-5	TGTGCCAGCAGTGGAGAGCGGGATCTAGGGACCCAGTACTTC	CASSGERDLGTQYF
-	TRBV12-5	once	TRBJ1-1	TGTGCTAGTGGTTTGGAAGAGAACACTGAAGCTTTCTTT	CASGLEENTEAFF
-	TRBV5-1	-	TRBJ2-7	TGCGCCAGCAGCTTGGATGCGGGATCGTGGGGGAGCTCCTACGAGCAGTACTTC	CASSLDAGSWGSSYEQYF
-	TRBV6-5	-	TRBJ1-1	TGTGCCAGCAGTCCCCGGTTGGGCGACGGCACTGAAGCTTTCTTT	CASSPRLGDGTEAFF
-	TRBV27	-	TRBJ2-2	TGTGCCAGCACCCCAGCCGGGGACAACGCCTGGACCGGGGAGCTGTTTTTT	CASTPAGDNAWTGELFF
TRBD2	TRBV5-1	-	TRBJ2-5	TGCGCCAGCAGCGAGATGAGCGGGGCACAAGAGACCCAGTACTTC	CASSEMSGAQETQYF
TRBD1	TRBV2	-	TRBJ1-1	TGTGCCAGCAGCGTGACAGGGGGCATGAACACTGAAGCTTTCTTT	CASSVTGGMNTEAFF
-	TRBV11-3	-	TRBJ2-7	TGTGCCAGCAGCAAAGGTTGGACGGGCTTAGGCTACGAGCAGTACTTC	CASSKGWTGLGYEQYF
-	TRBV29-1	-	TRBJ1-3	TGCAGCGCCGCTCCGACCGCCGTCTCTGGAAACACCATATATTTT	CSAAPTAVSGNTIYF
TRBD1	TRBV5-1	-	TRBJ1-1	TGCGCCAGCAGCTTGGGATGGACAGGGGACACTGAAGCTTTCTTT	CASSLGWTGDTEAFF
-	TRBV28	-	TRBJ1-4	TGTGCCAGCACTTTTCGGGGAGGGGGGGTCGAAAAACTGTTTTTT	CASTFRGGGVEKLFF
TRBD2	TRBV28	-	TRBJ2-7	TGTGCCAGCAGTCATGCGGGGGGGAAGTACTTC	CASSHAGGKYF
TRBD1	TRBV18	-	TRBJ1-1	TGTGCCAGCTCACCCCGCCCGGGACAGGTCATCACTGAAGCTTTCTTT	CASSPRPGQVITEAFF